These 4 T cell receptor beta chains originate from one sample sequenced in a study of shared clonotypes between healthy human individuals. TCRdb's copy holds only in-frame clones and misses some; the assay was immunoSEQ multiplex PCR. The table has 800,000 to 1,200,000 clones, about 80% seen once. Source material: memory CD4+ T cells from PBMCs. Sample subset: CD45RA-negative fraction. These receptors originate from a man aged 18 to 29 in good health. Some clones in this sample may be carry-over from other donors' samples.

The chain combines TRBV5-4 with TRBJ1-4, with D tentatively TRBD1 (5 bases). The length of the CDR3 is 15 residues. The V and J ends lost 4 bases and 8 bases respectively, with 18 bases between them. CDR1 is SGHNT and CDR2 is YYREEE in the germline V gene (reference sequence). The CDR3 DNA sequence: TGTGCCAGCAGCCCGGCGGGACGGTTGGGGGAAAAACTGTTTTTT. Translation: CASSPAGRLGEKLFF.

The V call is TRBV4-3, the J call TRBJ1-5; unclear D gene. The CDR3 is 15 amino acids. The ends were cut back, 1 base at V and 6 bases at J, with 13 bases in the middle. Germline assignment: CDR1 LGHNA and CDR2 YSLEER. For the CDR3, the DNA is TGCGCCAGCAGCCAAGTTTCGGGAGGCGTTCAGCCCCAGCATTTT. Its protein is CASSQVSGGVQPQHF.

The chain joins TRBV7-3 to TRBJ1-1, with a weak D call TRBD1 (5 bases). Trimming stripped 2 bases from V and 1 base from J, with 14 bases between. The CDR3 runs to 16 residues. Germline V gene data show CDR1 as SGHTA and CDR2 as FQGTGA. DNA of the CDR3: TGTGCCAGCAGCTTATCAGGAGTCACAGGGAACACTGAAGCTTTCTTT. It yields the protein CASSLSGVTGNTEAFF.

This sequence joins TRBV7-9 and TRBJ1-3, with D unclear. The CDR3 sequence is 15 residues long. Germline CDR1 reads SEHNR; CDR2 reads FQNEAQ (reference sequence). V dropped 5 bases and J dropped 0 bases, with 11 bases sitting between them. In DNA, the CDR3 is TGTGCCAGCAGCATACACAGCTTCTCTGGAAACACCATATATTTT. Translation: CASSIHSFSGNTIYF.